These 27 T cell receptor beta chains came from one sample sequenced in a study of T cell changes during pregnancy in multiple sclerosis. Sequencing used immunoSEQ multiplex PCR; TCRdb keeps in-frame clones, though not all of them. The table lists tens of thousands of clones, about 92% of them singletons. This material consisted of peripheral blood, taken in the third trimester of pregnancy. The receptor set was obtained from a female donor in good health, enrolled as a control in a pregnancy study.

The CDR3 spells CASSSGTGGAQETQYF. CDR3 bases: TGTGCCAGCAGCTCAGGGACAGGAGGGGCACAAGAGACCCAGTACTTC. The rearrangement uses TRBV7-8 and TRBJ2-5, with 8 bases that match TRBD1. Germline V CDR1 and CDR2: SGHVS, FQNEAQ. V lost 4 bases to trimming and J lost 2 bases; unmatched junction nucleotides: 9. The CDR3 runs to 16 residues.

The rearrangement uses TRBV5-1 and TRBJ1-5; 8 nucleotides agree with TRBD1. Germline V gene lookup returns CDR1 SGHRS and CDR2 YFSETQ. The trim removed 0 bases at V and 6 bases at J, leaving 5 bases unmatched. The CDR3 has 15 amino acids. This CDR3 reads CASSLVGQGFQPQHF. The CDR3, as DNA: TGCGCCAGCAGCTTGGTAGGACAGGGTTTTCAGCCCCAGCATTTT.

The rearrangement joins TRBV5-6 to TRBJ2-7; TRBD2 matches 12 bases. The V segment lost 0 bases and the J segment 5 bases; nucleotides outside the gene matches: 6. Germline V gene sequence: CDR1 SGHDT, CDR2 YYEEEE. The CDR3 covers 16 residues. The CDR3 loop is CASSLGASGGVDEQYF. CDR3 sequence (DNA): TGTGCCAGCAGCTTGGGGGCTAGCGGGGGGGTCGACGAGCAGTACTTC.

V and J are TRBV19 and TRBJ1-1, with D perhaps matching TRBD1 (5 bases). This CDR3 has 14 residues. The germline CDR1 and CDR2 sequences are LNHDA and SQIVND (reference sequence). V lost 6 bases to trimming and J lost 4 bases, with 15 bases between them. The CDR3 DNA follows: TGTGCCAGTAGCCTCACCCAGGGAAGCACTGAAGCTTTCTTT. Its translation is CASSLTQGSTEAFF.

The chain recombines TRBV11-2 with TRBJ2-1; a possible D gene is TRBD1 (6 bases). This CDR3 has 13 residues. V was shortened by 4 bases and J by 10 bases, with 14 bases between the two germline ends. Germline loops: CDR1 SGHAT, CDR2 FQNNGV. CDR3 sequence: CASSYDTGLEQFF. DNA of the CDR3: TGTGCCAGCAGCTACGATACAGGGCTCGAGCAGTTCTTC.

The genes are TRBV6-5 and TRBJ1-6; 11 bases are a match to TRBD1. This CDR3 is built from 15 residues. The V gene's germline CDR1 is MNHEY and CDR2 SVGAGI. The J segment lost 10 bases and the V segment lost 8 bases, leaving 10 bases of the junction unmatched. Here the CDR3 DNA reads TGTGCCAGCCGACAGCCCGGGACAGGGGGATCACCCCTCCACTTT. Translated, it gives CASRQPGTGGSPLHF.

The rearrangement links TRBV11-3 to TRBJ2-2, with 10 bases fitting TRBD1. This CDR3 contains 15 residues. Germline CDR1 SGHNT, CDR2 YENEEA. Unmatched junction bases numbered 2, after V lost 1 base and J lost 6 bases. The CDR3 DNA follows: TGTGCCAGCAGCTTAGCGGGACAGGGGCCCGGGGAGCTGTTTTTT. Translated: CASSLAGQGPGELFF.

This clone was recorded once. V gene TRBV5-1 combines with J gene TRBJ1-5; D ambiguous. V dropped 0 bases and J dropped 10 bases, with 8 bases sitting between them. The CDR3 is 12 amino acids. From germline, CDR1 is SGHRS and CDR2 YFSETQ. The CDR3 DNA follows: TGCGCCAGCAGCTTGGCCGGTTTTCCCCAGCATTTT. Translated, it gives CASSLAGFPQHF.

The chain has TRBV25-1 and TRBJ2-3; TRBD2 aligns across 7 bases. Germline V gene lookup returns CDR1 MGHDK and CDR2 SYGVNS. J lost 2 bases, V lost 4 bases, and 6 bases had no gene match. The CDR3 runs to 15 residues. The CDR3 reads CASSGGGGYTDTQYF. The DNA of the CDR3 is TGTGCCAGCAGTGGTGGGGGAGGGTACACAGATACGCAGTATTTT.

The V and J genes are TRBV6-1 and TRBJ2-5; D is perhaps TRBD2 (7 bases). CDR1 and CDR2 from the germline V gene are MNHNS and SASEGT. The V end was cut by 0 bases, the J end by 1 base, with 15 bases between. The CDR3 has 17 amino acids. The CDR3 spells CASSEASGGGPQETQYF. The CDR3 nucleotides read TGTGCCAGCAGTGAAGCGTCCGGCGGGGGCCCCCAAGAGACCCAGTACTTC.

The rearrangement links TRBV5-8 to TRBJ2-1, with 9 bases matching TRBD2. With V trimmed by 4 bases and J by 10 bases, 6 bases remained unmatched. The CDR3 has 13 amino acids. Germline V CDR1 and CDR2: SGHTS, YDEGEE. The CDR3: CASSPGLASEQFF. CDR3 in DNA: TGTGCCAGCAGCCCGGGACTAGCCAGCGAGCAGTTCTTC.

The chain couples TRBV29-1 to TRBJ1-1; a weak D match, TRBD1 (6 bases). Germline CDR1 SQVTM, CDR2 ANQGSEA. The CDR3 totals 11 residues. V was clipped by 7 bases and J by 6 bases, with 12 bases between them. The CDR3 sequence is CSGTGSSEAFF. The CDR3 coding sequence is TGCAGCGGAACAGGGAGCTCTGAAGCTTTCTTT.

The chain has TRBV2 and TRBJ1-2, with D possibly matching TRBD1 (6 bases). Germline CDR1 and CDR2: SNHLY and FYNNEI. CDR3 size: 15 residues. The V end lost 0 bases, the J end lost 1 base, and 9 bases lay between the germline ends. As DNA, the CDR3 is TGTGCCAGCAGTGAAGCAACAGGGTTTAACTATGGCTACACCTTC. The encoded protein is CASSEATGFNYGYTF.

The chain links TRBV4-1 to TRBJ1-6; D possibly corresponds to TRBD1 (6 bases). The CDR3 loop spans 17 amino acids. Trimming shortened V by 3 bases and J by 10 bases, and 22 bases separated the two germline ends. CDR1 and CDR2 from the germline V gene are MGHRA and YSYEKL. The CDR3 region has the DNA TGCGCCAGCAGCCATGGGGGCAGGTCTTCGGGAAAATCACCCCTCCACTTT. Amino acids: CASSHGGRSSGKSPLHF.

The chain recombines TRBV28 with TRBJ1-5; TRBD1 matches 9 bases. CDR1 is MDHEN and CDR2 is SYDVKM in the germline V gene. The CDR3 totals 17 residues. J lost 0 bases, V lost 5 bases, and 8 bases had no gene match. This CDR3 reads CASSPQQGAFSNQPQHF. The DNA for the CDR3 is TGTGCCAGCAGTCCCCAACAGGGGGCGTTTAGCAATCAGCCCCAGCATTTT.

The V and J genes are TRBV6-1 and TRBJ2-5; the D gene is possibly TRBD2 (6 bases). V gave up 4 bases and J gave up 5 bases, with 20 bases separating them. Germline V gene sequence: CDR1 MNHNS, CDR2 SASEGT. The CDR3 has 16 amino acids. CDR3 sequence reads: CASSVESRGAGETQYF. The DNA for the CDR3 is TGTGCCAGCAGTGTTGAGTCTCGCGGGGCGGGGGAGACCCAGTACTTC.

The V and J genes are TRBV7-9 and TRBJ1-2; TRBD1 matches 10 bases. V shed 5 bases and J 4 bases; nucleotides not matched to a gene: 4. Germline CDR1 is SEHNR and CDR2 is FQNEAQ (reference sequence). The CDR3 has 14 amino acids. The CDR3 protein is CASSPDRGSYGYTF. The CDR3 DNA sequence: TGTGCCAGCAGCCCGGACAGGGGGTCCTATGGCTACACCTTC.

This chain connects TRBV5-4 to TRBJ2-5; TRBD2 matches at 8 bases. The CDR3 totals 15 residues. J was trimmed by 5 bases and V by 3 bases; bases with no gene match: 9. Per germline, CDR1 SGHNT and CDR2 YYREEE (reference sequence). The DNA of the CDR3 is TGTGCCAGCAGCTCCGGCGGGGGGAGGGGGGAGACCCAGTACTTC. It encodes CASSSGGGRGETQYF.

The chain combines TRBV11-1 with TRBJ2-7; no reliable D call. V dropped 6 bases and J dropped 2 bases, with 14 bases sitting between them. The germline CDR1 and CDR2 sequences are SGHAT and FQDESV (reference sequence). The length of the CDR3 is 14 residues. This CDR3 reads CASSDSTRTYEQYF. The CDR3 region has the DNA TGTGCCAGCAGTGATTCGACACGGACCTACGAGCAGTACTTC.

V is TRBV28 and J is TRBJ1-2; perhaps TRBD1 as D (5 bases). V was cut by 5 bases and J by 2 bases, with 18 bases left in between. This CDR3 has 16 residues. Germline values: CDR1 MDHEN, CDR2 SYDVKM. Written as DNA, the CDR3 is TGTGCCAGCAGTGGGTCCGTCGGTAGGGGAAACTATGGCTACACCTTC. This sequence encodes CASSGSVGRGNYGYTF.

The chain links TRBV10-1 to TRBJ2-1; weak D call: TRBD2 (6 bases). Trimming pared 3 bases from V and 3 bases from J, leaving 12 bases between. CDR1 and CDR2 from the germline V gene are WNHNN and SYGVQD (reference sequence). This CDR3 region has 15 residues. The CDR3 sequence: CASSEERAYYNEQFF. DNA for the CDR3: TGCGCCAGCAGTGAAGAGCGGGCGTACTACAATGAGCAGTTCTTC.

This chain links TRBV6-5 with TRBJ2-1; 7 bases line up with TRBD2. This CDR3 region has 15 residues. Trimming removed 7 bases from V and 8 bases from J; junction bases left unmatched: 14. Germline V gives CDR1 MNHEY, CDR2 SVGAGI. The CDR3 loop is CASNTVGGPSDEQFF. CDR3 nucleotide sequence: TGTGCCAGCAACACGGTGGGAGGGCCCTCGGATGAGCAGTTCTTC.

The CDR3 is CASSPTSSGGTYNEQFF. Written as DNA, the CDR3 is TGTGCCAGCAGCCCTACCTCTAGCGGGGGAACCTACAATGAGCAGTTCTTC. The V gene is TRBV5-6, the J gene TRBJ2-1, with 10 bases aligning to TRBD2. Germline V gene lookup returns CDR1 SGHDT and CDR2 YYEEEE. CDR3 size: 17 residues. After removal of 4 bases from V and 2 bases from J, the junction contained 9 bases not matched to a gene.

The V and J genes are TRBV5-1 and TRBJ2-4; TRBD2 agrees at 9 bases. The CDR3 spans 15 residues. Germline CDR1 and CDR2: SGHRS and YFSETQ. The V and J ends lost 4 bases and 7 bases, in that order; junction bases with no gene match: 9. CDR3 sequence reads: CASSPAAGGPNIQYF. CDR3 DNA sequence: TGCGCCAGCAGCCCGGCGGCGGGAGGGCCGAACATTCAGTACTTC.

V usage is TRBV27 and J usage is TRBJ1-2; a possible D gene is TRBD1 (5 bases). The germline V and J ends were trimmed by 8 bases and 2 bases, with 12 bases remaining between them. Germline V gene sequence: CDR1 MNHEY, CDR2 SMNVEV (reference sequence). The CDR3 totals 13 residues. CDR3 DNA: TGTGCCAGCTCCTCTGGGGGGAACTATGGCTACACCTTC. This encodes CASSSGGNYGYTF.

The J gene is TRBJ1-4, the V gene TRBV15, with 7 nucleotides matching TRBD1. The germline CDR1 and CDR2 sequences are LNHNV and YYDKDF (reference sequence). The ends lost 0 bases at V and 0 bases at J; junction bases unmatched: 1. The CDR3 spans 16 residues. CDR3 amino acids: CATSRDRGATNEKLFF. For the CDR3, the DNA is TGTGCCACCAGCAGAGACAGGGGGGCAACTAATGAAAAACTGTTTTTT.

Concerning this clone itself: This sample includes further DNA sequences coding for the same CDR3. This chain links TRBV5-1 with TRBJ2-7; the match to TRBD1 covers 10 bases. Germline V gives CDR1 SGHRS, CDR2 YFSETQ. V gave up 3 bases and J gave up 2 bases; unmatched junction bases: 2. This CDR3 spans 14 amino acids. The CDR3, as DNA: TGCGCCAGCAGCTCGGGACAGGGGACCTACGAGCAGTACTTC. Its protein is CASSSGQGTYEQYF.